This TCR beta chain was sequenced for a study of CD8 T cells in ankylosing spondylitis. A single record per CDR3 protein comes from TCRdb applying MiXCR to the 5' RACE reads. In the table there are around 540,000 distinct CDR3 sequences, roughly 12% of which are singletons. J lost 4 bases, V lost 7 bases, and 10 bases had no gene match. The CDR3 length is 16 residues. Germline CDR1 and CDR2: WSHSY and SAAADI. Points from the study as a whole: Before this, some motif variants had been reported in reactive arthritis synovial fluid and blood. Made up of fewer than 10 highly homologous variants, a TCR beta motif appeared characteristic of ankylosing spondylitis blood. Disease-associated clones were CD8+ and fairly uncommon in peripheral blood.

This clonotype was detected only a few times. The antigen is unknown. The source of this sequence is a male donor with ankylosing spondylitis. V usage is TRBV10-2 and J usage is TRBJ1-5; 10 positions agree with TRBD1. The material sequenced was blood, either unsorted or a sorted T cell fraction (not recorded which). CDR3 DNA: TGCGCCAGCACCCCATACGGACAGGGGGGGAATCAGCCCCAGCATTTT. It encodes CASTPYGQGGNQPQHF.